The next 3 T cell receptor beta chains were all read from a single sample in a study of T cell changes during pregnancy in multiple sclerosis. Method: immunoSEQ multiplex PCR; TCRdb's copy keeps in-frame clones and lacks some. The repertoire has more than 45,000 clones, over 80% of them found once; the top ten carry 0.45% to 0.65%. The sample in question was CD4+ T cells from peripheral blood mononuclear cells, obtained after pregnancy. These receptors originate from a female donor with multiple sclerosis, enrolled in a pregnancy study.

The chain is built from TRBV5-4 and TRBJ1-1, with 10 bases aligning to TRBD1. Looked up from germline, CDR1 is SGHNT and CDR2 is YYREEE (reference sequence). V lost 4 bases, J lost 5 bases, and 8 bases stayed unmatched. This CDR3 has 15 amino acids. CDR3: CASSNRQGAGTEAFF. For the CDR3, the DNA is TGTGCCAGCAGCAACCGACAGGGGGCGGGTACTGAAGCTTTCTTT.

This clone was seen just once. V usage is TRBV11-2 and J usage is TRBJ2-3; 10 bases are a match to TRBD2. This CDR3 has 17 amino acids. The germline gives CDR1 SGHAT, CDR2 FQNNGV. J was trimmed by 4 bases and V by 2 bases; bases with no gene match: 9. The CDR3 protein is CASSLRGGLAGADTQYF. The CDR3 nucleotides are TGTGCCAGCAGCTTAAGAGGCGGCCTAGCGGGAGCAGATACGCAGTATTTT.

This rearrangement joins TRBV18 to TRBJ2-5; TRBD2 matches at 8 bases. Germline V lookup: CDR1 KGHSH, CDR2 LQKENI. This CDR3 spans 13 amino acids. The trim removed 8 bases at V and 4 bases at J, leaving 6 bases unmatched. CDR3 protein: CASETSVGETQYF. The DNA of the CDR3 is TGTGCCAGCGAGACTAGCGTGGGAGAGACCCAGTACTTC.